This T cell receptor beta chain is from a study of T cell repertoires in cytomegalovirus infection. TCRdb reprocessed the reads via MiXCR and lists one record per CDR3 protein. This sample has 600,000 to 800,000 distinct CDR3 sequences, with 20% to 25% found just once. The CDR3 has 14 amino acids. The germline V and J ends were trimmed by 2 bases and 5 bases, with 12 bases remaining between them. Germline V gives CDR1 SNHLY, CDR2 FYNNEI. Sequencing was carried out using CD8+ T cells from PBMCs. The V gene is TRBV2, the J gene TRBJ2-5; D is ambiguous. The source of this sequence is a human donor in good health (CMV status not recorded). Some clones in this sample may be carry-over from other donors' samples. The CDR3 region is CASSEYRLGETQYF. The CDR3 DNA reads TGTGCCAGCAGTGAATATAGGCTAGGGGAGACCCAGTACTTC.